This passage covers 17 T cell receptor beta chains from one sample sequenced in a study of T cell changes during pregnancy in multiple sclerosis. This table comes from immunoSEQ multiplex PCR, and its TCRdb copy is limited to in-frame clones, with some not included. The sample has 39,000 or so clones, about 94% seen once. The sample here was CD8+ T cells from peripheral blood mononuclear cells, taken in the third trimester of pregnancy. Receptors were obtained from a female donor with multiple sclerosis, enrolled in a pregnancy study.

The V call is TRBV19, the J call TRBJ1-1; 7 nucleotides align to TRBD1. Losses at the gene ends were 10 bases for V and 1 base for J; bases not matched to a gene: 6. The CDR3 totals 13 residues. Germline V gene sequence: CDR1 LNHDA, CDR2 SQIVND (reference sequence). CDR3 in amino acids: CAIQKGANTEAFF. The CDR3, as DNA: TGTGCCATTCAAAAGGGGGCGAACACTGAAGCTTTCTTT.

The gene calls are TRBV7-3 and TRBJ2-1; 7 nucleotides agree with TRBD2. Trimming cost V 2 bases and J 0 bases; bases outside gene matches: 13. This CDR3 is 19 amino acids long. The V gene's germline CDR1 is SGHTA and CDR2 FQGTGA. The CDR3 region is CASSLPGGSGPSSYNEQFF. CDR3 DNA sequence: TGTGCCAGCAGCTTACCTGGCGGGAGCGGGCCGAGCTCCTACAATGAGCAGTTCTTC.

The rearrangement joins TRBV6-5 to TRBJ1-4, with 7 bases matching TRBD1. V lost 2 bases and J lost 8; bases outside the gene matches: 5. The V gene's germline CDR1 is MNHEY and CDR2 SVGAGI. CDR3 length: 14 residues. CDR3 region: CASSYETGNEKLFF. Written as DNA, the CDR3 is TGTGCCAGCAGTTACGAGACAGGGAACGAAAAACTGTTTTTT.

The genes are TRBV15 and TRBJ2-1, with 9 positions matching TRBD1. The CDR3 totals 15 residues. Germline-derived CDR1 and CDR2 are LNHNV and YYDKDF (reference sequence). The V and J ends lost 1 base and 7 bases, in that order; junction bases with no gene match: 5. The CDR3 spells CATSRGTGVGNEQFF. In DNA form, the CDR3 reads TGTGCCACCAGCAGAGGGACAGGGGTCGGAAATGAGCAGTTCTTC.

The genes are TRBV29-1 and TRBJ2-1; 11 positions match TRBD1. The CDR3 is 13 residues long. CDR1 and CDR2 from the germline V gene are SQVTM and ANQGSEA. The V gene end was trimmed by 7 bases and the J gene end by 5 bases; junction bases not matched to a gene: 4. The CDR3 nucleotides read TGCAGCGGGACAGGGGGCGAACACAATGAGCAGTTCTTC. Its protein product is CSGTGGEHNEQFF.

A single count supports this clone. The chain links TRBV30 to TRBJ2-6, with no clear D. Looked up from germline, CDR1 is GTSNPN and CDR2 is SVGIG (reference sequence). The CDR3 runs 14 residues. V gave up 1 base and J gave up 1 base, with 5 bases separating them. The CDR3 sequence: CAWSDKSGANVLTF. The DNA for the CDR3 is TGTGCCTGGAGTGACAAGTCTGGGGCCAACGTCCTGACTTTC.

The CDR3 reads CASSPRGPTSYEQYF. The CDR3 nucleotides are TGTGCCAGCAGTCCGCGGGGCCCTACCTCCTACGAGCAGTACTTC. The rearrangement joins TRBV28 to TRBJ2-7, with D perhaps TRBD2 (6 bases). Germline V CDR1 and CDR2: MDHEN, SYDVKM. Trimming pared 5 bases from V and 0 bases from J, leaving 14 bases between. The CDR3 has 15 amino acids.

The chain joins TRBV28 to TRBJ2-7, with 8 bases that match TRBD2. V was pared by 3 bases and J by 3 bases, with 1 base of the junction left unmatched. The CDR3 has 13 residues. Looked up from germline, CDR1 is MDHEN and CDR2 is SYDVKM. The CDR3 DNA follows: TGTGCCAGCAGTTTCGGGACTAGCTACGAGCAGTACTTC. It encodes CASSFGTSYEQYF.

V and J are TRBV7-2 and TRBJ2-7; D perhaps matches TRBD1 (5 bases). CDR3 size: 13 residues. V lost 0 bases to trimming and J lost 7 bases, with 10 bases between them. Germline CDR1 is SGHTA and CDR2 is FQGNSA. CDR3 sequence reads: CASSLAAGREQYF. The DNA for the CDR3 is TGTGCCAGCAGCTTAGCGGCAGGGCGGGAGCAGTACTTC.

V and J are TRBV27 and TRBJ2-7; D perhaps matches TRBD1 (5 bases). The V and J ends lost 5 bases and 0 bases respectively, with 11 bases between them. This CDR3 has 14 amino acids. Germline V gives CDR1 MNHEY, CDR2 SMNVEV (reference sequence). In nucleotides, the CDR3 is TGTGCCAGCAGTCACAGACAGTTCTCCTACGAGCAGTACTTC. Its translation: CASSHRQFSYEQYF.

V usage is TRBV27 and J usage is TRBJ1-5; D not certain. V was cut by 4 bases and J by 5 bases, with 9 bases left in between. This CDR3 comprises 13 residues. Germline CDR1 and CDR2: MNHEY and SMNVEV (reference sequence). In DNA, the CDR3 is TGTGCCAGCAGTTCGGCGGTGTATCAGCCCCAGCATTTT. It specifies CASSSAVYQPQHF.

The rearrangement joins TRBV11-1 to TRBJ2-5, with 8 bases aligning to TRBD1. This CDR3 is 18 amino acids long. Germline V lookup: CDR1 SGHAT, CDR2 FQDESV (reference sequence). With V trimmed by 1 base and J by 2 bases, 12 bases remained unmatched. CDR3 amino acids: CASSLGTGGWSRQETQYF. DNA for the CDR3: TGTGCCAGCAGCTTAGGCACAGGGGGGTGGAGTAGGCAAGAGACCCAGTACTTC.

V is TRBV6-1 and J is TRBJ2-5, with TRBD1 matching over 8 bases. The CDR3 length is 15 residues. Germline CDR1 reads MNHNS; CDR2 reads SASEGT. Trimming removed 4 bases from V and 7 bases from J; junction bases left unmatched: 11. The CDR3 here is CASSVPDRVDRTQYF. As DNA, the CDR3 is TGTGCCAGCAGTGTTCCGGACAGGGTCGATCGGACCCAGTACTTC.

The chain links TRBV11-1 to TRBJ1-1, with a tentative D call TRBD1 (6 bases). Trimming took 5 bases from V and 6 from J, leaving 16 bases between them. The CDR3 extends over 14 amino acids. Germline lookup yields CDR1 SGHAT and CDR2 FQDESV (reference sequence). The CDR3 sequence is CASSLTGGFPEAFF. DNA of the CDR3: TGTGCCAGCAGCCTCACTGGGGGCTTCCCTGAAGCTTTCTTT.

This sequence joins TRBV6-1 and TRBJ2-5, with a tentative D call TRBD2 (5 bases). CDR3 length equals 15 residues. V was cut by 3 bases and J by 1 base, with 12 bases left in between. Germline V gene sequence: CDR1 MNHNS, CDR2 SASEGT. CDR3 amino acids: CASSDSGNRQETQYF. Here the CDR3 DNA reads TGTGCCAGCAGTGACTCGGGGAACCGCCAAGAGACCCAGTACTTC.

This clone was observed a single time. This sequence joins TRBV29-1 and TRBJ2-1; 7 bases fit TRBD2. The J segment lost 2 bases and the V segment lost 0 bases, leaving 4 bases of the junction unmatched. In germline, CDR1 is SQVTM, CDR2 ANQGSEA. CDR3 size: 15 residues. The CDR3 coding sequence is TGCAGCGTTGAAGACGGTGGGAGGGCCTACAATGAGCAGTTCTTC. Translated, it gives CSVEDGGRAYNEQFF.

This chain connects TRBV27 to TRBJ2-1, with unresolved D. The CDR3 has 16 residues. V lost 4 bases and J 2 bases, leaving 15 bases between the germline ends. Germline CDR1 reads MNHEY; CDR2 reads SMNVEV (reference sequence). The CDR3 region is CASSYTLGPPYNEQFF. Here the CDR3 DNA reads TGTGCCAGCAGTTATACTCTAGGCCCTCCCTACAATGAGCAGTTCTTC.